These T cell receptor beta chains were read from a single sample in a study of ipilimumab plus nivolumab after autologous stem cell transplantation. Sequencing used immunoSEQ multiplex PCR; TCRdb keeps in-frame clones, though not all of them. The sample consists of about 15,000 clones, roughly 79% of them appearing once. The material sequenced was PBMCs, taken in a trial of ipilimumab plus nivolumab as post-transplant consolidation. The receptors stem from a male donor with diffuse large B-cell lymphoma. Both conserved end residues are part of each CDR3. The D gene is left open where the match is weak. Where a row states a size, it is once, few, many or the class of an expanded clone; other rows omit it.

CASSSGTSGKNTGELFF	TGTGCCAGCAGTTCCGGGACTAGCGGAAAGAACACCGGGGAGCTGTTTTTT	-	TRBJ2-2	TRBV5-4	TRBD2	17
CASSEREKLFF	TGTGCCAGCAGTGAAAGAGAAAAACTGTTTTTT	few	TRBJ1-4	TRBV2	-	11
CASSQGYNYEQYF	TGTGCCAGCAGCCAAGGGTACAACTACGAGCAGTACTTC	-	TRBJ2-7	TRBV4-2	-	13
CASSSGLAGETQYF	TGTGCCAGCAGCTCGGGACTAGCGGGAGAGACCCAGTACTTC	-	TRBJ2-5	TRBV7-3	TRBD2	14
CASSLGGDSYEQYF	TGTGCCAGCAGTCTAGGTGGTGACTCCTACGAGCAGTACTTC	-	TRBJ2-7	TRBV5-6	-	14
CASSQAPIGGAFGYTF	TGTGCCAGCAGCCAAGCCCCCATTGGAGGGGCTTTTGGCTACACCTTC	-	TRBJ1-2	TRBV4-2	-	16
CASSPQGGGYQETQYF	TGTGCCAGCAGTCCACAGGGCGGGGGGTACCAAGAGACCCAGTACTTC	once	TRBJ2-5	TRBV2	TRBD2	16
CASRLGQPDSYEQYF	TGCGCCAGCAGGTTAGGACAACCCGACTCCTACGAGCAGTACTTC	-	TRBJ2-7	TRBV5-1	-	15
CAWSVLSEAFF	TGTGCCTGGAGTGTACTGAGTGAAGCTTTCTTT	-	TRBJ1-1	TRBV30	-	11
CASSYGEGTEAFF	TGTGCCAGCAGTTACGGGGAGGGCACTGAAGCTTTCTTT	-	TRBJ1-1	TRBV6-5	-	13
CASSLVAVGTEAFF	TGTGCCAGCAGCCTAGTGGCTGTCGGGACTGAAGCTTTCTTT	once	TRBJ1-1	TRBV11-1	-	14
CASSASRTVNTEAFF	TGTGCCAGCAGCGCTAGCAGGACGGTGAACACTGAAGCTTTCTTT	once	TRBJ1-1	TRBV2	-	15
CASSPRASGGPTDTQYF	TGTGCCAGCTCACCTAGGGCTAGCGGGGGGCCCACAGATACGCAGTATTTT	-	TRBJ2-3	TRBV18	TRBD2	17
CASSSRYTGGKYNEQFF	TGTGCCAGCAGCTCTCGTTATACGGGGGGAAAGTACAATGAGCAGTTCTTC	-	TRBJ2-1	TRBV7-6	TRBD2	17
CASSRDVSGNTIYF	TGCGCCAGCAGCCGGGACGTCTCTGGAAACACCATATATTTT	-	TRBJ1-3	TRBV4-1	-	14
CAWSVLAEAFF	TGTGCCTGGAGTGTTCTTGCTGAAGCTTTCTTT	-	TRBJ1-1	TRBV30	-	11
CASSARGLEGNQPQHF	TGTGCCAGCAGTGCCCGGGGTCTCGAGGGCAATCAGCCCCAGCATTTT	-	TRBJ1-5	TRBV6-1	-	16
CSVARGQQTQYF	TGCAGCGTTGCGAGGGGGCAACAGACCCAGTACTTC	-	TRBJ2-5	TRBV29-1	TRBD1	12
CASSLYRDQGFGYTF	TGTGCCAGCAGTTTATATAGGGACCAGGGTTTTGGCTACACCTTC	-	TRBJ1-2	TRBV27	-	15
CSGGQGIYEQYF	TGCAGCGGTGGACAGGGGATCTACGAGCAGTACTTC	-	TRBJ2-7	TRBV29-1	TRBD1	12
CASSLGTVFEKLFF	TGTGCCAGCAGCCTCGGGACGGTTTTTGAAAAACTGTTTTTT	-	TRBJ1-4	TRBV6-5	-	14
CASSQSGGIQPQHF	TGCGCCAGCAGTCAATCGGGAGGGATTCAGCCCCAGCATTTT	-	TRBJ1-5	TRBV23-1	-	14
CATSRDRRNYGYTF	TGTGCCACCAGCAGAGATCGACGGAACTATGGCTACACCTTC	-	TRBJ1-2	TRBV15	-	14
CASSQEGVEKLFF	TGTGCCAGCAGCCAAGAAGGAGTCGAAAAACTGTTTTTT	-	TRBJ1-4	TRBV4-2	-	13
CASSLAGGSSGANVLTF	TGTGCCAGCAGCTTGGCCGGCGGCAGCTCTGGGGCCAACGTCCTGACTTTC	-	TRBJ2-6	TRBV5-5	-	17
CASSLGSGNEQFF	TGTGCCAGCAGCTTAGGTAGCGGCAATGAGCAGTTCTTC	-	TRBJ2-1	TRBV5-6	-	13
CASSLGLNSPLHF	TGTGCCAGCAGCTTGGGGCTTAATTCACCCCTCCACTTT	few	TRBJ1-6	TRBV7-2	-	13
CASSSRQEGAYEQYF	TGTGCCAGCAGCTCCAGGCAGGAGGGAGCCTACGAGCAGTACTTC	-	TRBJ2-7	TRBV14	-	15
CASTSGGSYNEQFF	TGTGCCAGCACCTCAGGGGGCTCCTACAATGAGCAGTTCTTC	-	TRBJ2-1	TRBV6-1	TRBD1	14
CARTGQARYSNQPQHF	TGTGCCAGGACCGGACAGGCAAGATATAGCAATCAGCCCCAGCATTTT	-	TRBJ1-5	TRBV19	TRBD1	16
CASSSLGGGETQYF	TGTGCCAGCAGCTCCTTGGGGGGCGGTGAGACCCAGTACTTC	-	TRBJ2-5	TRBV7-9	-	14
CASSLTVGGGHGELFF	TGTGCCAGCAGCTTAACCGTGGGTGGTGGGCACGGGGAGCTGTTTTTT	-	TRBJ2-2	TRBV7-2	-	16
CASSVAGEDTQYF	TGTGCCAGCAGCGTAGCTGGGGAAGATACGCAGTATTTT	-	TRBJ2-3	TRBV9	-	13
CASSPRLLAAIRDTQYF	TGTGCCAGCAGCCCCCGTCTTCTAGCGGCAATCCGGGATACGCAGTATTTT	-	TRBJ2-3	TRBV7-8	TRBD2	17
CASSFRGAEKLFF	TGTGCCAGCAGCTTCAGGGGGGCCGAAAAACTGTTTTTT	-	TRBJ1-4	TRBV7-2	TRBD1	13
CSVDKGLQETQYF	TGCAGCGTTGATAAGGGATTACAAGAGACCCAGTACTTC	-	TRBJ2-5	TRBV29-1	-	13
CASSPTADRAREKLFF	TGTGCCAGCTCACCGACTGCGGACCGTGCTAGAGAAAAACTGTTTTTT	-	TRBJ1-4	TRBV18	-	16
CAISESGLVRDEQYF	TGTGCCATCAGTGAGTCGGGGTTGGTGAGGGACGAGCAGTACTTC	few	TRBJ2-7	TRBV10-3	-	15
CASMTGMNTGELFF	TGTGCCAGCATGACAGGGATGAACACCGGGGAGCTGTTTTTT	-	TRBJ2-2	TRBV2	TRBD1	14
CASSPPGVNSPLHF	TGCGCCAGCAGCCCCCCAGGGGTGAATTCACCCCTCCACTTT	-	TRBJ1-6	TRBV5-1	-	14
CASSPDRDGYTF	TGTGCCAGCTCACCCGACAGGGATGGCTACACCTTC	-	TRBJ1-2	TRBV18	TRBD1	12
CASRQTGSREQYF	TGTGCCAGCAGGCAGACAGGGTCGAGGGAGCAGTACTTC	-	TRBJ2-7	TRBV6-5	TRBD1	13
CASFGQGEGATEAFF	TGTGCCAGCTTCGGACAGGGAGAAGGGGCCACTGAAGCTTTCTTT	-	TRBJ1-1	TRBV7-9	TRBD1	15
CASSPQGNQPQHF	TGTGCCAGCAGCCCCCAAGGGAATCAGCCCCAGCATTTT	-	TRBJ1-5	TRBV7-2	-	13
CACLAGASTDTQYF	TGTGCCTGCCTCGCGGGGGCTAGCACAGATACGCAGTATTTT	-	TRBJ2-3	TRBV2	-	14
CAISDPIHTAKGLAGTQETQYF	TGTGCCATCAGTGACCCGATCCATACTGCCAAAGGACTAGCGGGGACTCAAGAGACCCAGTACTTC	medium-sized	TRBJ2-5	TRBV10-3	TRBD2	22
CATSRELRNTEAFF	TGTGCCACCAGCAGAGAGTTGCGGAACACTGAAGCTTTCTTT	-	TRBJ1-1	TRBV15	-	14
CASSYAPPGFNYGYTF	TGTGCCAGCAGTTATGCCCCCCCGGGGTTTAACTATGGCTACACCTTC	-	TRBJ1-2	TRBV6-5	-	16
CASSLEGEAGYTF	TGTGCCAGCAGCTTGGAGGGGGAGGCTGGCTACACCTTC	-	TRBJ1-2	TRBV7-9	-	13
CASSLYYRNTEAFF	TGTGCCAGCAGCTTGTACTACAGGAACACTGAAGCTTTCTTT	-	TRBJ1-1	TRBV5-8	-	14
CASSLGGVGRQFF	TGTGCCAGCAGCTTAGGCGGGGTTGGCCGGCAGTTCTTC	-	TRBJ2-1	TRBV7-2	-	13
CASSDFPQGQPQHF	TGTGCCAGCAGTGATTTTCCACAAGGTCAGCCCCAGCATTTT	few	TRBJ1-5	TRBV6-1	-	14
CASSPARDNEAFF	TGTGCCAGCTCACCGGCCCGGGACAATGAAGCTTTCTTT	-	TRBJ1-1	TRBV18	-	13
CASSLGPGMDSPLHF	TGTGCCAGCAGCTTAGGGCCAGGGATGGATTCACCCCTCCACTTT	-	TRBJ1-6	TRBV7-2	-	15
CASSRGQGEKLFF	TGTGCCAGCAGCCGCGGACAGGGTGAAAAACTGTTTTTT	-	TRBJ1-4	TRBV7-9	TRBD1	13
CASSVGGAGYTF	TGTGCCAGTAGCGTCGGGGGGGCTGGCTACACCTTC	medium-sized	TRBJ1-2	TRBV25-1	-	12